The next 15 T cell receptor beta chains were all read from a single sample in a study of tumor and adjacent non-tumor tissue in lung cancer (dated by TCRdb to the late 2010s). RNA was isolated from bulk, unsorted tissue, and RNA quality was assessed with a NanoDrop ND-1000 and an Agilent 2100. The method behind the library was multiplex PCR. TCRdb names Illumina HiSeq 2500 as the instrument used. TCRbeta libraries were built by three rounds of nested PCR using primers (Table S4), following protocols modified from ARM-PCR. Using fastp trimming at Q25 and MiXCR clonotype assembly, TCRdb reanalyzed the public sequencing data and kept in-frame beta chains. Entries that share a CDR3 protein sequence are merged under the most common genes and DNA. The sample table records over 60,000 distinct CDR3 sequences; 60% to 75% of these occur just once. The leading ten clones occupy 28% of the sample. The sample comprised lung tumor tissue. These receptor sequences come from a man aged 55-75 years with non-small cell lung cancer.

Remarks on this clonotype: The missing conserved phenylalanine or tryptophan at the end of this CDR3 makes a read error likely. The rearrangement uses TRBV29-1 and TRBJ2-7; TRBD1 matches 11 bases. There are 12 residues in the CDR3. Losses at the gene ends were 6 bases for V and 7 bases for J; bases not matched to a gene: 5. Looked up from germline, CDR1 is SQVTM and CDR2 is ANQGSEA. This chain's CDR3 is CSVGTGGYEQYC. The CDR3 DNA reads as TGCAGCGTGGGGACAGGGGGATATGAGCAGTACTGC.

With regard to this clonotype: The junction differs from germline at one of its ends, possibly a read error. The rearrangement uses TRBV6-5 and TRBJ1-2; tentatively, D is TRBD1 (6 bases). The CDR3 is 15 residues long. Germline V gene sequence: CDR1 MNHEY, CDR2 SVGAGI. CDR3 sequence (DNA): TGTGCCAGCAGTCGACAGGATGGGAATAACCATGGCTACACGTTC. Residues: CASSRQDGNNHGYTF.

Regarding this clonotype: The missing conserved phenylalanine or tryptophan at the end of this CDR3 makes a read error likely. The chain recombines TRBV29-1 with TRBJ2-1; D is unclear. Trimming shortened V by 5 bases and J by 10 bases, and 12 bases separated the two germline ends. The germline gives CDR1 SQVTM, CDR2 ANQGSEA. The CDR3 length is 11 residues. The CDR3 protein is CSVYLVIEQFL. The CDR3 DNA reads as TGCAGCGTTTACCTAGTCATAGAGCAGTTCTTA.

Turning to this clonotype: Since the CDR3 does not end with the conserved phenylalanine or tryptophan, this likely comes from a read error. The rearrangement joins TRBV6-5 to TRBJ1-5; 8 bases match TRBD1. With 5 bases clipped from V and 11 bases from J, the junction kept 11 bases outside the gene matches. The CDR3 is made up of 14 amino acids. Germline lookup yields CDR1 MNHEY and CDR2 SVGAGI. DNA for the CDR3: TGTGCCAGCAGTCGCACGACAGGGGAGAAGTCCCAGCATTGT. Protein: CASSRTTGEKSQHC.

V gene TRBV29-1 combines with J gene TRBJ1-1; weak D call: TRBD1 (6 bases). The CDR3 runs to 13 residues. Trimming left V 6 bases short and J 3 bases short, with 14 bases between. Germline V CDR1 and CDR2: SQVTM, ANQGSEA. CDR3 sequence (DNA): TGCAGCGTATCAGGGGCCAGGGACACTGAAGCTTTCTTT. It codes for CSVSGARDTEAFF.

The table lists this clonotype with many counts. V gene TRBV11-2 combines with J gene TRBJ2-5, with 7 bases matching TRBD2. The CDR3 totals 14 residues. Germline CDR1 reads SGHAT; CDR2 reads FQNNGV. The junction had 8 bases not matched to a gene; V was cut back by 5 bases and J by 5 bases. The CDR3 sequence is CASSPTGGTETQYF. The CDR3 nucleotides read TGTGCCAGCAGCCCCACCGGGGGGACCGAGACCCAGTACTTC.

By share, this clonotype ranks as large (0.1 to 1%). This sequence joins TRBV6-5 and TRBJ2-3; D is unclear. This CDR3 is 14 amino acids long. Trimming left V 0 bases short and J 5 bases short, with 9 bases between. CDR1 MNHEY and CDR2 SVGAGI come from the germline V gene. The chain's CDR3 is CASSYSDLRDTQYF. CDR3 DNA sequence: TGTGCCAGCAGTTACTCGGACCTTAGAGATACGCAGTATTTT.

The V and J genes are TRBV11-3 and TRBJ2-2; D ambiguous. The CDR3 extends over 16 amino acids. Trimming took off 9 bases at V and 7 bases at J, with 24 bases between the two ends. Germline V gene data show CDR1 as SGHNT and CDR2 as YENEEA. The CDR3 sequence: CASSPSRDCIGGELFF. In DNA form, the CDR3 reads TGTGCCAGTAGCCCGTCCCGAGACTGTATCGGCGGGGAGCTGTTTTTT.

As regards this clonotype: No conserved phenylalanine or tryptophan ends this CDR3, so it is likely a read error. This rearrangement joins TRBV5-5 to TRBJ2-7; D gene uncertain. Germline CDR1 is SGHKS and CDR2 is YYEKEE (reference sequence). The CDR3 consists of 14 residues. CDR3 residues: CASSLATETYEQYL. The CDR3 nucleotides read TGTGCCAGCAGTTTGGCCACGGAAACCTACGAGCAGTACTTA.

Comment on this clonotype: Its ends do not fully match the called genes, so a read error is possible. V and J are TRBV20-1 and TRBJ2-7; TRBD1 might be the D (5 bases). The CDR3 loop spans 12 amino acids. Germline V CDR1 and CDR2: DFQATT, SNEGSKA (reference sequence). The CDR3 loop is CSARDRPDELYF. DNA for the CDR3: TGTAGTGCGAGAGACAGACCCGACGAGCTGTACTTC.

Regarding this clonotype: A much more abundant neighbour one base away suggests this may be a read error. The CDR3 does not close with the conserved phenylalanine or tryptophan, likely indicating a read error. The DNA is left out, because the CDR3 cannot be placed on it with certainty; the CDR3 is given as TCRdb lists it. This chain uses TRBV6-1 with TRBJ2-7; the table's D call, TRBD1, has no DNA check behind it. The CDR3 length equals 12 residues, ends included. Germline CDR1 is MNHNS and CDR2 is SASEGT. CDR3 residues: CASSERGTVVDC.

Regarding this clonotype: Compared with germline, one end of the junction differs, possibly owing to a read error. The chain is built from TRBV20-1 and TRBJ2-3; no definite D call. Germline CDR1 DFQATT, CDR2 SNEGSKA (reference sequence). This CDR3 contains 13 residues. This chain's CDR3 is CSAKSLNTDTQCF. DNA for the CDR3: TGCAGTGCTAAATCGCTCAATACAGATACGCAGTGTTTT.

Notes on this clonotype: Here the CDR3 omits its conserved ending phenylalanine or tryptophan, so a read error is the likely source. CDR3 DNA: TGCAGTCTCTCCATACCGACAGGGGGTAACTACGAGCAGTACCTC. Protein: CSLSIPTGGNYEQYL. The genes are TRBV20-1 and TRBJ2-7, with 9 bases identical to TRBD1. CDR3 length equals 15 residues. Germline V lookup: CDR1 DFQATT, CDR2 SNEGSKA (reference sequence). V lost 8 bases and J lost 3; bases outside the gene matches: 14.

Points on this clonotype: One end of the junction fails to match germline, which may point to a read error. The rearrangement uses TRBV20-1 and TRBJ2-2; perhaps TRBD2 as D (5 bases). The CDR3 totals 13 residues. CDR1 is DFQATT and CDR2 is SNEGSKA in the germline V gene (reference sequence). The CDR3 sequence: CSAPGKGTGELFF. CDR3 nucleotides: TGCAGTGCTCCCGGGAAGGGCACCGGGGAGTTGTTTTTT.

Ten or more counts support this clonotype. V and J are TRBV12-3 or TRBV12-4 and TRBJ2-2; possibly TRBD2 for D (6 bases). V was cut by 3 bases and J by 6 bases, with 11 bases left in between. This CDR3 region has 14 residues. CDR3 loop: CASSFGGRSGELFF. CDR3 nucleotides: TGTGCCAGCAGTTTCGGAGGGCGGTCCGGGGAGCTGTTTTTT.